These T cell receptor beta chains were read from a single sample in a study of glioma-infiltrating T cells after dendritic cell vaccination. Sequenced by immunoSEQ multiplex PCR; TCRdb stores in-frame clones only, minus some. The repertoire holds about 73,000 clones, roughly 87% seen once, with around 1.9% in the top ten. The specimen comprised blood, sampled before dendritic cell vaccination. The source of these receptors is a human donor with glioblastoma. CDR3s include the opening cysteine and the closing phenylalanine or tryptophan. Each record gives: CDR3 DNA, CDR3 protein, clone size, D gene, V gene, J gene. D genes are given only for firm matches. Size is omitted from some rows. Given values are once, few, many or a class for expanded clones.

DNA: TGCGCCAGCAGCCCGATGGGGGAGGTCGGGGAGCTGTTTTTT
CDR3: CASSPMGEVGELFF
size: -
D: -
V: TRBV5-1
J: TRBJ2-2

DNA: TGTGCCAGCAGCCCGACCGGGACAAGAGGCTACACCTTC
CDR3: CASSPTGTRGYTF
size: -
D: -
V: TRBV5-6
J: TRBJ1-2

DNA: TGTGCCAGCAGCGCACAGGGAACGTCGGGTGGAAACACCATATATTTT
CDR3: CASSAQGTSGGNTIYF
size: once
D: -
V: TRBV7-9
J: TRBJ1-3

DNA: TGTGCCAGCAGAGAGCGGGGGACCTCCTACGAGCAGTACTTC
CDR3: CASRERGTSYEQYF
size: -
D: TRBD2
V: TRBV27
J: TRBJ2-7

DNA: TGTGCCAGCAGCTTACAAGGGGGCACCTACGAGCAGTACTTC
CDR3: CASSLQGGTYEQYF
size: -
D: TRBD1
V: TRBV11-3
J: TRBJ2-7

DNA: TGTGCCAGCAGGGGGACAGGTTCGAACTACAATGAGCAGTTCTTC
CDR3: CASRGTGSNYNEQFF
size: -
D: TRBD1
V: TRBV6-1
J: TRBJ2-1

DNA: TGTGCCAGCAGTCCTACAGGGGGAAGGTACACCTTC
CDR3: CASSPTGGRYTF
size: -
D: TRBD1
V: TRBV6-1
J: TRBJ1-2

DNA: TGTGCCAGCTCACTCTCAGCTAGTTACGAGCAGTACTTC
CDR3: CASSLSASYEQYF
size: once
D: -
V: TRBV18
J: TRBJ2-7

DNA: TGTGCCAGCAGCTTAGCTTGGCAGGGTGCGGAAAAACTGTTTTTT
CDR3: CASSLAWQGAEKLFF
size: -
D: -
V: TRBV7-9
J: TRBJ1-4

DNA: TGCGCCAGCAGCGAGGGGACTAGCGGGAACACAGATACGCAGTATTTT
CDR3: CASSEGTSGNTDTQYF
size: -
D: TRBD2
V: TRBV5-1
J: TRBJ2-3

DNA: TGTGCCAGCAGCTTCCGACTAGCGGGAGGGGGTAGCACAGATACGCAGTATTTT
CDR3: CASSFRLAGGGSTDTQYF
size: once
D: TRBD2
V: TRBV5-4
J: TRBJ2-3

DNA: TGCAGCGTTGCCTCGGACTTAAACTATGGCTACACCTTC
CDR3: CSVASDLNYGYTF
size: -
D: -
V: TRBV29-1
J: TRBJ1-2

DNA: TGTGCCAGCAGCTCACGGACAGGTTCCGTGTTCGGCTACACCTTC
CDR3: CASSSRTGSVFGYTF
size: -
D: TRBD1
V: TRBV9
J: TRBJ1-2

DNA: TGTGCCAGCAGCGGGAAACAAGGGACCCAAGGGGGCTATGGCTACACCTTC
CDR3: CASSGKQGTQGGYGYTF
size: -
D: -
V: TRBV5-4
J: TRBJ1-2

DNA: TGTGCTAGTGGTTTGGGGACAGGGCGCGTGAAGCAGTACTTC
CDR3: CASGLGTGRVKQYF
size: few
D: TRBD1
V: TRBV12-5
J: TRBJ2-7

DNA: TGTGCCAGCTCACCACCGGGGGCAGGCATGAACACTGAAGCTTTCTTT
CDR3: CASSPPGAGMNTEAFF
size: -
D: -
V: TRBV18
J: TRBJ1-1